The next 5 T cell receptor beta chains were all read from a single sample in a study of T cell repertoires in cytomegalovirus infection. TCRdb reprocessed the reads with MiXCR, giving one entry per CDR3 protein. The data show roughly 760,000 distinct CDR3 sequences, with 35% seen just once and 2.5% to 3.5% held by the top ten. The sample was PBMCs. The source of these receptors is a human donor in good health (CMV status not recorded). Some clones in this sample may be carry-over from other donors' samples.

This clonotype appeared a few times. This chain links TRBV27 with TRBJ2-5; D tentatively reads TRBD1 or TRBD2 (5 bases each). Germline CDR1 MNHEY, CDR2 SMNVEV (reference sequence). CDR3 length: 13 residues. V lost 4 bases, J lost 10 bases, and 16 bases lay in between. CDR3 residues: CASSSGNQGGQYF. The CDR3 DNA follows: TGTGCCAGCAGTTCGGGGAACCAGGGTGGCCAGTACTTC.

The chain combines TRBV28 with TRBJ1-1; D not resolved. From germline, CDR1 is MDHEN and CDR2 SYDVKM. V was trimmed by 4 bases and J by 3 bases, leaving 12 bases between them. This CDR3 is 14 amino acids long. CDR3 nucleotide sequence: TGTGCCAGCAGTTCGAGATTGGAGGACACTGAAGCTTTCTTT. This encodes CASSSRLEDTEAFF.

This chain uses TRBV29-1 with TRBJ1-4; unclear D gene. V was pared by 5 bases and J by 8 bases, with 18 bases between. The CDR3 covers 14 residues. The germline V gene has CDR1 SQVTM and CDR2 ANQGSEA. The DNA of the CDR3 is TGCAGCGTTTTCCTCAACGGGGTGGGAGAAAAACTGTTTTTT. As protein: CSVFLNGVGEKLFF.

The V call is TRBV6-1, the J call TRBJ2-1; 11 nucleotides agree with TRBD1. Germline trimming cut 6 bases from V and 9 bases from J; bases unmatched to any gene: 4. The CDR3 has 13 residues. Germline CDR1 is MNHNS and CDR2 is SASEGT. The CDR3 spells CASRGQGDGEQFF. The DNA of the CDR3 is TGTGCCAGCAGGGGACAGGGGGACGGTGAGCAGTTCTTC.

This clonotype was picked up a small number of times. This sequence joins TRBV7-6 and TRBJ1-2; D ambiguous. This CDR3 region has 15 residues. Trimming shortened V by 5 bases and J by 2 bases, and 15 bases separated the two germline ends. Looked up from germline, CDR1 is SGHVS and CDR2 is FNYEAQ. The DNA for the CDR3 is TGTGCCAGCAGCGTTTTTTCGCGTTCAAACTATGGCTACACCTTC. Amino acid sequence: CASSVFSRSNYGYTF.